This T cell receptor (beta chain) was retrieved from a study of T cell responses to AZD1222 COVID-19 vaccine. Overall study context: Some second doses came at about 4 weeks and others at about 12 weeks; these were pooled.

The germline V gene encodes CDR1 SGHAT and CDR2 FQNNGV. The junction had 13 bases not matched to a gene; V was cut back by 3 bases and J by 3 bases. The CDR3 contains 17 residues. Points on this clone: Its antigen is as yet unknown.

TCRdb keeps only in-frame clones here, not all; method: immunoSEQ multiplex PCR. The sample holds under 140,000 clones; roughly 85% are singletons and the top ten take around 3%. Study findings and constraints: Seropositive AZD1222 recipients at baseline numbered only five to seven. The study sampled repertoires only after the peak T cell response.

The chain uses TRBV11-2 and TRBJ2-7; 8 nucleotides align to TRBD1. Source: peripheral blood, taken on day 0 of AZD1222 vaccination. The sequence came from an adult in good health. The CDR3 bases are TGTGCCAGCAGCTTTACGACAGGGGCCCTGGGTGGCTACGAGCAGTACTTC. It translates to CASSFTTGALGGYEQYF.